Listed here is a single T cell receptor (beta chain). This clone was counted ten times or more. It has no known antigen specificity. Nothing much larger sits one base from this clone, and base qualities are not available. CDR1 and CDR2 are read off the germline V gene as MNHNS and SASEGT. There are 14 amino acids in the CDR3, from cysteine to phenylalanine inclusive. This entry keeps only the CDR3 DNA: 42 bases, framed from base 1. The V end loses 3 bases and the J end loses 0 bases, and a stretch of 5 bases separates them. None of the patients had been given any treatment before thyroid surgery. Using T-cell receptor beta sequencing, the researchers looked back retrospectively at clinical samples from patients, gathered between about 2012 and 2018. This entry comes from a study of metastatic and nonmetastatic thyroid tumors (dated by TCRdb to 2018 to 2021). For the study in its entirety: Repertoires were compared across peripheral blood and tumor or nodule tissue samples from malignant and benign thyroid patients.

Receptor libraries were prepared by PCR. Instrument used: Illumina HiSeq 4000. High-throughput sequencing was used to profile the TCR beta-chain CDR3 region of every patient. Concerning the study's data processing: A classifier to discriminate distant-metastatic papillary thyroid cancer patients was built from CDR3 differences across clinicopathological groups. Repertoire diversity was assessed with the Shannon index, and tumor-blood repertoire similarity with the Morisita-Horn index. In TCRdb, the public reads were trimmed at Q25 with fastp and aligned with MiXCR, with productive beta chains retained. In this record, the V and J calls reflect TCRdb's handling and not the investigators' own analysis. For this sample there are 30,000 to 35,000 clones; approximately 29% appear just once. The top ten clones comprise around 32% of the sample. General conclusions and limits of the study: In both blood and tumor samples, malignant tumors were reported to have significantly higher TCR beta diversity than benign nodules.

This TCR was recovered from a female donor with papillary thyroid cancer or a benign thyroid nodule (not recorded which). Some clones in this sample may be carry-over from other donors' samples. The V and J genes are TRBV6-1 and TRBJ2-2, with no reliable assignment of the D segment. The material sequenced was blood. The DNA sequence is TGTGCCAGCAGTGACGGCACGAACACCGGGGAGCTGTTTTTT. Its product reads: CASSDGTNTGELFF.